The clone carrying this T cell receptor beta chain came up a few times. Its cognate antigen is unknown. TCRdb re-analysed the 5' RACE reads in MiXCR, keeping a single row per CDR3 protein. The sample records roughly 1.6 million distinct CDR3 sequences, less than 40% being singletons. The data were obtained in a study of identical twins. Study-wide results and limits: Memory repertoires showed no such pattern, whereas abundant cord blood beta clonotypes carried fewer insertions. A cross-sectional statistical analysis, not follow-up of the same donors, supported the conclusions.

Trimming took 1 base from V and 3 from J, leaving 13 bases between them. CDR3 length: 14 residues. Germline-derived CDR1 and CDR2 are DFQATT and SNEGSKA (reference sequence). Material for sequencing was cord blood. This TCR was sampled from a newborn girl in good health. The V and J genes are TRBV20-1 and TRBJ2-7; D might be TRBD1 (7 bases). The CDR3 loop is CSARVGGQNYEQYF. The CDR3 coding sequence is TGCAGTGCTAGAGTGGGGGGACAGAACTACGAGCAGTACTTC.